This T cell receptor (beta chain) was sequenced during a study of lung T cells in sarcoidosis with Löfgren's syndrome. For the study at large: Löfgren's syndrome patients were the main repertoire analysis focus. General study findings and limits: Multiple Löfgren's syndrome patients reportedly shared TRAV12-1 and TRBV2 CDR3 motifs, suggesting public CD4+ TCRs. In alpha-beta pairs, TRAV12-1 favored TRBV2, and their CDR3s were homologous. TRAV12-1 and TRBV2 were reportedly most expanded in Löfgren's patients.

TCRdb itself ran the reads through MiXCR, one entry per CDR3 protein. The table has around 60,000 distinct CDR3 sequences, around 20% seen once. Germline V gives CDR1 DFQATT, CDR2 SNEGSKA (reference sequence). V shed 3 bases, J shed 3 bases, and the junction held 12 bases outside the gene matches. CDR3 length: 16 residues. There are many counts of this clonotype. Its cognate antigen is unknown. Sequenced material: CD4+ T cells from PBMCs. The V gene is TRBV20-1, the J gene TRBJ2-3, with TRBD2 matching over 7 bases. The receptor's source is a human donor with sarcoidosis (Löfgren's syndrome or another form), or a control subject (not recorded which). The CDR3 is CSARKVWRGITDTQYF. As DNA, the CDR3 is TGCAGTGCTAGGAAAGTCTGGCGGGGGATAACAGATACGCAGTATTTT.